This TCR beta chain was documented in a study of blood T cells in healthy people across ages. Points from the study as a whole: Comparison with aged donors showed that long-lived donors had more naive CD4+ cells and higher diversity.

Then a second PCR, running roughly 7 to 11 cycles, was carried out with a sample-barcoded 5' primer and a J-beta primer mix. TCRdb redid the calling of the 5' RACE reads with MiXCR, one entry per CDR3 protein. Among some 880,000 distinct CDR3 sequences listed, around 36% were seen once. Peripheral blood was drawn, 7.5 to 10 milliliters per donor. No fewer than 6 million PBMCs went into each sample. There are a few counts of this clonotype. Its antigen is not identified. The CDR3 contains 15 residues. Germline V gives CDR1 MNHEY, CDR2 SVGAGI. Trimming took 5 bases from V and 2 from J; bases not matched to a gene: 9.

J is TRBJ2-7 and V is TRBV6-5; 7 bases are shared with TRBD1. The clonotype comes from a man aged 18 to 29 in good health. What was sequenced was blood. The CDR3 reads CASSHRGQYTYEQYF. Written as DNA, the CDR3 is TGTGCCAGCAGTCACCGGGGACAGTATACCTACGAGCAGTACTTC.